These 31 T cell receptor beta chains were all obtained from the same sample, sequenced in a study of Graves' ophthalmopathy and Graves' hyperthyroidism. Investigators amplified TCR beta CDR3 regions from RNA transcripts. RT-PCR with HTBI primers came first, then second-round multiplex PCR. One entry per CDR3 protein, called by TCRdb with MiXCR from the multiplex PCR reads. Of almost 750,000 distinct CDR3 sequences listed, 40% are singletons. The material sequenced was peripheral blood. The receptors were gathered from an adult man with Graves' ophthalmopathy.

In its sample, this clonotype was seen many times. V usage is TRBV2 and J usage is TRBJ2-7, with D possibly being TRBD2 (5 bases). V gave up 8 bases and J gave up 5 bases, with 13 bases separating them. The CDR3 extends over 12 amino acids. The germline CDR1 and CDR2 sequences are SNHLY and FYNNEI. CDR3 sequence: CASAGLGNEQYF. The CDR3 DNA sequence: TGTGCCAGCGCCGGGCTCGGGAACGAGCAGTACTTC.

This clonotype has more than one count but fewer than ten. CDR3 nucleotide sequence: TGCAGTGCTAGAGGTGCGAGCAATCAGCCCCAGCATTTT. It specifies CSARGASNQPQHF. The chain has TRBV20-1 and TRBJ1-5; D is unresolved. Germline-derived CDR1 and CDR2 are DFQATT and SNEGSKA (reference sequence). CDR3 length: 13 amino acids. The V end lost 1 base, the J end lost 1 base, and 5 bases lay between the germline ends.

The chain links TRBV10-2 to TRBJ1-4; D call uncertain. Germline CDR1 reads WSHSY; CDR2 reads SAAADI. This CDR3 has 14 residues. Trimming pared 6 bases from V and 4 bases from J, leaving 12 bases between. The DNA for the CDR3 is TGCGCCAGCAGGTCTGGCCGGGTTAATGAAAAACTGTTTTTT. Residues: CASRSGRVNEKLFF.

This clonotype was seen repeatedly, ten times or more. The chain carries TRBV2 and TRBJ2-6, with D perhaps matching TRBD1 or TRBD2 (6 bases each). V was clipped by 10 bases and J by 4 bases, with 14 bases between them. In germline, CDR1 is SNHLY, CDR2 FYNNEI. The length of the CDR3 is 14 residues. As DNA, the CDR3 is TGTGCCACGCGCCGGGGGCCCGGGGCCAACGTCCTGACTTTC. This gives the protein CATRRGPGANVLTF.

A remark on this clonotype: A read error may explain this, as a much larger clone is one base away. V and J are TRBV10-3 and TRBJ1-6; possible D gene TRBD1, 5 bases. The germline V gene encodes CDR1 ENHRY and CDR2 SYGVKD. This CDR3 comprises 14 residues. CDR3 in amino acids: CASSYRSGDTPLHF. As DNA, the CDR3 is TGTGCCAGCAGTTACAGGTCAGGCGACACACCCCTCCACTTT.

This clonotype was counted many times. This rearrangement joins TRBV7-9 to TRBJ2-5; TRBD1 agrees at 8 bases. This CDR3 contains 14 residues. The trim removed 5 bases at V and 4 bases at J, leaving 6 bases unmatched. CDR1 SEHNR and CDR2 FQNEAQ come from the germline V gene (reference sequence). This CDR3 reads CASSPRTGLETQYF. As DNA, the CDR3 is TGTGCCAGCAGCCCCCGGACAGGGTTAGAGACCCAGTACTTC.

This clonotype was detected many times. V and J are TRBV7-2 and TRBJ1-4; 7 bases agree with TRBD1. This CDR3 has 16 amino acids. CDR1 is SGHTA and CDR2 is FQGNSA in the germline V gene. V lost 4 bases to trimming and J lost 0 bases; unmatched junction nucleotides: 5. CDR3 loop: CASSSTGVATNEKLFF. The CDR3 DNA is TGTGCCAGCAGCTCCACAGGGGTTGCAACTAATGAAAAACTGTTTTTT.

To note about this clonotype: One junction end disagrees with the germline gene, perhaps due to a read error. The chain joins TRBV13 to TRBJ2-5; D gene uncertain. The CDR3 is 15 residues long. CDR1 and CDR2 from the germline V gene are PRHDT and FYEKMQ (reference sequence). CDR3: CASSQDSRIQETQYF. DNA of the CDR3: TGCGCCAGCAGCCAAGATTCCAGGATCCAAGAGACCCAGTACTTC.

A note on this clonotype: A read error may account for a junction end that differs from germline. V usage is TRBV7-9 and J usage is TRBJ2-2; D tentatively reads TRBD1 or TRBD2 (5 bases each). Germline V CDR1 and CDR2: SEHNR, FQNEAQ (reference sequence). The CDR3 covers 13 residues. Here the CDR3 reads CARSLRGTGELFF. The CDR3 bases are TGTGCCCGCAGCTTGAGGGGCACCGGGGAGCTGTTTTTT. The full variable domain, completed using reference TRBV7-9 and TRBJ2-2, is DTGVSQNPRHKITKRGQNVTFRCDPISEHNRLYWYRQTLGQGPEFLTYFQNEAQLEKSRLLSDRFSAERPKGSFSTLEIQRTEQGDSAMYLCARSLRGTGELFFGEGSRLTVL.

The gene calls are TRBV29-1 and TRBJ2-1; 11 bases are a match to TRBD2. The CDR3 is made up of 17 amino acids. V lost 6 bases, J lost 0 bases, and 10 bases stayed unmatched. Germline loops: CDR1 SQVTM, CDR2 ANQGSEA. CDR3 sequence: CSVCEPGTSGSYNEQFF. CDR3 nucleotide sequence: TGCAGCGTCTGCGAACCTGGGACTAGCGGCTCCTACAATGAGCAGTTCTTC.

This clonotype was observed many times. The J gene is TRBJ2-7, the V gene TRBV10-3; TRBD2 aligns across 10 bases. This CDR3 comprises 13 residues. V dropped 10 bases and J dropped 5; count of bases not matched to a gene: 8. CDR1 ENHRY and CDR2 SYGVKD come from the germline V gene. The CDR3 nucleotides are TGTGCCACGAATCAGCGGGAGGGCGACGAGCAGTACTTC. This sequence encodes CATNQREGDEQYF.

This clonotype turned up a few times. CDR3 in amino acids: CASSYLNNSPLHF. In DNA form, the CDR3 reads TGCGCCAGCAGCTATCTGAATAATTCACCCCTCCACTTT. The chain uses TRBV4-3 and TRBJ1-6, with D unclear. CDR1 is LGHNA, CDR2 YSLEER, per germline. Trimming took 5 bases from V and 5 from J, leaving 7 bases between them. This CDR3 comprises 13 residues.

Details on this clonotype: One end of the junction varies from germline; a read error may be responsible. The chain has TRBV2 and TRBJ2-7; 7 bases fit TRBD1. CDR3 length: 16 amino acids. Germline V lookup: CDR1 SNHLY, CDR2 FYNNEI. The CDR3 DNA sequence: TGCGCCAGCAGCCAACCTGACAGGGCCAAAGCAAGGGAGCAGTACTTC. Protein sequence: CASSQPDRAKAREQYF.

This rearrangement joins TRBV6-6 to TRBJ1-5, with a tentative D call TRBD1 (6 bases). Germline lookup yields CDR1 MNHNY and CDR2 SVGAGI (reference sequence). V dropped 4 bases and J dropped 2 bases, with 21 bases sitting between them. There are 18 residues in the CDR3. The DNA of the CDR3 is TGTGCCAGCAGTTGTCCCGGGGGGGCATCTGGGGGCAATCAGCCCCAGCATTTT. This encodes CASSCPGGASGGNQPQHF.

This sequence joins TRBV15 and TRBJ1-3; D uncertain. The CDR3 length is 16 residues. V lost 0 bases to trimming and J lost 7 bases, with 16 bases between them. Germline loops: CDR1 LNHNV, CDR2 YYDKDF (reference sequence). CDR3 loop: CATSRDGQEAVNTIYF. The CDR3 DNA reads TGTGCCACCAGCAGAGATGGGCAGGAGGCAGTGAACACCATATATTTT.

This clonotype was counted many times. The chain combines TRBV19 with TRBJ1-1; possibly TRBD1 for D (6 bases). The CDR3 extends over 13 amino acids. CDR1 LNHDA and CDR2 SQIVND come from the germline V gene (reference sequence). V was pared by 7 bases and J by 3 bases, with 12 bases between. Here the CDR3 reads CASTVDRDTEAFF. For the CDR3, the DNA is TGTGCCAGTACCGTGGACAGAGACACTGAAGCTTTCTTT.

This clonotype was observed many times. The V call is TRBV7-9, the J call TRBJ1-1, with 9 bases lining up with TRBD1. The CDR3 runs 17 residues. Germline loops: CDR1 SEHNR, CDR2 FQNEAQ (reference sequence). V gave up 5 bases and J gave up 4 bases; unmatched junction bases: 14. The CDR3 DNA follows: TGTGCCAGCAGCCCGGGACAGGGAGGGACTGGGGGCACTGAAGCTTTCTTT. Amino acid sequence: CASSPGQGGTGGTEAFF.

The DNA of the CDR3 is TGCAGTGCTAGTCGCGAAACCACAGGGGGGAGAGGCTACACCTTC. Amino acid sequence: CSASRETTGGRGYTF. V gene TRBV20-1 combines with J gene TRBJ1-2; TRBD1 matches 8 bases. The length of the CDR3 is 15 residues. The germline CDR1 and CDR2 sequences are DFQATT and SNEGSKA (reference sequence). J was trimmed by 8 bases and V by 3 bases; bases with no gene match: 14.

The chain couples TRBV12-3 or TRBV12-4 to TRBJ2-3; 7 nucleotides align to TRBD1. V dropped 7 bases and J dropped 1; count of bases not matched to a gene: 8. This CDR3 is built from 15 residues. CDR3 in amino acids: CASNPRQGGTDTQYF. Written as DNA, the CDR3 is TGTGCCAGCAACCCGAGGCAGGGGGGCACAGATACGCAGTATTTT.

This rearrangement joins TRBV15 to TRBJ1-5; D is perhaps TRBD1 (5 bases). This CDR3 is built from 16 residues. V lost 0 bases, J lost 0 bases, and 9 bases lay in between. Germline CDR1 LNHNV, CDR2 YYDKDF (reference sequence). CDR3 residues: CATSRDYRGSNQPQHF. The CDR3 nucleotides are TGTGCCACCAGCAGAGATTATAGGGGTAGCAATCAGCCCCAGCATTTT.

About this clonotype: At one end the junction does not follow the germline gene, possibly because of a read error. The chain has TRBV10-2 and TRBJ1-1; D remains ambiguous. This CDR3 spans 14 amino acids. The germline V gene encodes CDR1 WSHSY and CDR2 SAAADI. The CDR3 sequence is CASSRHPMNTEAFF. For the CDR3, the DNA is TGTGCCAGCAGTAGACACCCCATGAACACTGAAGCTTTCTTT.

With respect to this clonotype: One end of the junction fails to match germline, which may point to a read error. The CDR3 loop reads CASSFDRDSYEQHF. The CDR3 DNA sequence: TGTGCCAGCAGCTTCGACAGAGACTCCTACGAGCAGCACTTC. The chain uses TRBV7-9 and TRBJ2-7, with D tentatively TRBD1 (5 bases). The CDR3 has 14 amino acids. CDR1 is SEHNR, CDR2 FQNEAQ, per germline (reference sequence). Variable domain in full (rest from reference TRBV7-9 and TRBJ2-7): DTGVSQNPRHKITKRGQNVTFRCDPISEHNRLYWYRQTLGQGPEFLTYFQNEAQLEKSRLLSDRFSAERPKGSFSTLEIQRTEQGDSAMYLCASSFDRDSYEQHFGPGTRLTVT.

Many counts were recorded for this clonotype. The chain recombines TRBV2 with TRBJ2-5, with D possibly TRBD2 on 5 matching bases. V was cut by 0 bases and J by 0 bases, with 11 bases left in between. The germline gives CDR1 SNHLY, CDR2 FYNNEI. There are 16 residues in the CDR3. CDR3 DNA: TGTGCCAGCAGTGAAGCAACCGGGGTGGACCAAGAGACCCAGTACTTC. Amino acids: CASSEATGVDQETQYF.

This sequence joins TRBV2 and TRBJ1-1, with TRBD1 matching 7 bases. The germline V gene encodes CDR1 SNHLY and CDR2 FYNNEI. The CDR3 totals 15 residues. J lost 1 base, V lost 8 bases, and 10 bases had no gene match. The CDR3 nucleotides read TGTGCCAGCCTTACCTGGACAGGAGGGAACACTGAAGCTTTCTTT. Translating it yields CASLTWTGGNTEAFF.

Turning to this clonotype: The limits of the CDR3 on the DNA are not certain, so only TCRdb's listed CDR3 is given. The rearrangement links TRBV20-1 to TRBJ2-7; TRBD1, the table's D call, was not compared with the DNA. CDR1 is DFQATT and CDR2 is SNEGSKA in the germline V gene (reference sequence). The CDR3 spans 17 amino acids, including both terminal residues. CDR3 sequence reads: CSAPDRGGYTFGNEQYF.

J is TRBJ2-7 and V is TRBV15; TRBD1 is a possible D gene (5 bases). Germline V gene data show CDR1 as LNHNV and CDR2 as YYDKDF (reference sequence). The CDR3 covers 11 residues. The V end was cut by 4 bases, the J end by 6 bases, with 7 bases between. The CDR3 DNA reads as TGTGCCACCAGCACAGGGCTCGAGCAGTACTTC. It specifies CATSTGLEQYF.

This clonotype was detected many times. The chain carries TRBV2 and TRBJ1-5, with 7 positions matching TRBD1. This CDR3 has 12 amino acids. The germline V gene encodes CDR1 SNHLY and CDR2 FYNNEI. J gave up 8 bases and V 6 bases, and 4 bases lay outside the gene matches. CDR3 nucleotides: TGTGCCAGCAGCGGGACAGCCGAGCCCCAGCATTTT. Protein: CASSGTAEPQHF.

V gene TRBV6-1 combines with J gene TRBJ1-5, with D hard to call. Trimming left V 5 bases short and J 3 bases short, with 17 bases between. Germline V gene data show CDR1 as MNHNS and CDR2 as SASEGT. This CDR3 region has 16 residues. The DNA of the CDR3 is TGTGCCAGCAGTTACCTAGGGAGGGCCCACAATCAGCCCCAGCATTTT. Translating it yields CASSYLGRAHNQPQHF.

This clonotype appeared a few times. The CDR3 sequence: CASSQDTASGYQETQYF. The CDR3 DNA reads TGTGCCAGCAGCCAAGATACCGCTAGCGGGTACCAAGAGACCCAGTACTTC. The chain carries TRBV7-3 and TRBJ2-5, with TRBD2 matching over 8 bases. The V gene's germline CDR1 is SGHTA and CDR2 FQGTGA. This CDR3 is 17 amino acids long. With 5 bases clipped from V and 0 bases from J, the junction kept 11 bases outside the gene matches.

Ten or more counts support this clonotype. The rearrangement uses TRBV12-3 or TRBV12-4 and TRBJ1-1, with unresolved D. V was clipped by 7 bases and J by 0 bases, with 12 bases between them. The CDR3 consists of 14 residues. The CDR3 DNA reads as TGTGCCAGCACCCTAAGACGGATGAACACTGAAGCTTTCTTT. Protein: CASTLRRMNTEAFF.

At least ten counts were recorded for this clonotype. V gene TRBV2 combines with J gene TRBJ2-7; perhaps TRBD2 as D (6 bases). The CDR3 is 12 residues long. In germline, CDR1 is SNHLY, CDR2 FYNNEI. The V gene lost 7 bases and the J gene lost 6 bases, with 13 bases spanning the gap. The CDR3 sequence is CASKGGVREQYF. The CDR3 region has the DNA TGTGCCAGCAAAGGCGGGGTGCGCGAGCAGTACTTC.